This passage covers 8 T cell receptor beta chains from one sample sequenced in a study of CD8+ T cells in alopecia areata. As the sequencing template, cDNA was produced by extracting RNA and reverse transcribing it. The method was immunoSEQ multiplex PCR; TCRdb's version includes in-frame clones alone and lacks a portion of them. The record shows around 100,000 clones for this sample, with no singletons present. Sequencing was done on a sample of lesional skin. The receptors here all came from a C3H/HeJ mouse with alopecia areata. The mouse strain carries the MHC haplotype H2-k.

Comment on this clone: Mouse germline and gene names are used. The CDR3 end lies 4 residues beyond the end of the read and is filled in from the germline J gene. The V call is TRBV13-2, the J call TRBJ1-2; the match to TRBD1 covers 7 bases. CDR3 length: 14 amino acids. The junction had 5 bases not matched to a gene; V was cut back by 2 bases and J by 4 bases. The germline V gene encodes CDR1 NNHNN and CDR2 SYGAGS (reference sequence). The sequenced CDR3 bases are TGTGCCAGCGGTGAGGCCGACAGGGCCTCC. It yields the protein CASGEADRAS. Given in full, the CDR3 is CASGEADRASDYTF.

Comment on this clone: At residue 13, the TCRdb protein departs from the DNA translation, so the protein shown here was derived from the DNA itself. Gene names are the mouse ones. The read is 3 residues too short to cover the CDR3 end, so that end is filled in from the germline J gene. This specimen includes other DNA sequences encoding the same CDR3. The J gene is TRBJ1-6, the V gene TRBV1; the match to TRBD1 covers 7 bases. TRBJ1-6 is known as an ORF, though its function is uncertain. CDR3 length: 16 residues. With V trimmed by 4 bases and J by 0 bases, 3 bases remained unmatched. Germline values: CDR1 NSQYPW, CDR2 LRSPGD (reference sequence). The CDR3 protein is CTCSDRGLSYNSPLYF. The sequenced part of the CDR3 DNA is TGCACCTGCAGTGACAGGGGTCTTTCCTATAATTCGCCC.

This clone was seen more than once but under ten times. Mouse gene names apply. The DNA ends 4 residues before the CDR3 does, and the rest of the CDR3 is filled in from the germline J gene. J is TRBJ2-5 and V is TRBV19, with 10 bases identical to TRBD1. The CDR3 is 14 amino acids. Germline V lookup: CDR1 FNHDT, CDR2 SITEND (reference sequence). CDR3 sequence: CASSTGTGVDTQYF. The part of the CDR3 DNA that was read is TGTGCCAGCAGCACCGGGACAGGGGTCGAC.

This clone was observed a few times. Gene names are the mouse ones. The CDR3 end is not reached by the read, which stops 4 residues before it; the germline J gene fills it in. The sample carries other DNA sequences with the same CDR3. The rearrangement joins TRBV13-3 to TRBJ2-1, with 10 bases lining up with TRBD2. Germline CDR1 reads NNHDY; CDR2 reads SYVADS. The CDR3 loop spans 15 amino acids. Partial CDR3 DNA: TGTGCCAGCAGTGACTGGGGGGGCGCTGGAGCT. It specifies CASSDWGGAGA. The entire CDR3 protein is CASSDWGGAGAEQFF.

This clone was counted a few times. The genes are named according to mouse. The read finishes 4 residues shy of the CDR3 end, and the germline J gene is used to complete it. The gene calls are TRBV19 and TRBJ1-2; D might be TRBD1 (6 bases). This CDR3 has 14 residues. The ends were cut back, 4 bases at V and 0 bases at J, with 10 bases in the middle. The germline gives CDR1 FNHDT, CDR2 SITEND (reference sequence). Partial CDR3 DNA: TGTGCCAGCAGTCAGGGACAAGCAAACTCC. Protein product: CASSQGQANS. The whole CDR3 is CASSQGQANSDYTF.

Comment on this clone: Gene names denote mouse genes. The read comes to an end 4 residues before the CDR3 does, leaving the germline J gene to fill in the end. This chain joins TRBV19 and TRBJ2-5, with 8 bases identical to TRBD2. The CDR3 length is 15 residues. V lost 2 bases, J lost 3 bases, and 5 bases stayed unmatched. Germline CDR1 and CDR2: FNHDT and SITEND (reference sequence). The CDR3 reads CASSMRDWGQDTQYF. The CDR3 bases that were read are TGTGCCAGCAGTATGAGAGACTGGGGACAAGAC.

On this clone: Gene names denote mouse genes. The read halts 4 residues ahead of the CDR3 end, with the missing end drawn from the germline J gene. The chain links TRBV13-3 to TRBJ1-4; D is unresolved. CDR1 is NNHDY and CDR2 is SYVADS in the germline V gene. Trimming removed 3 bases from V and 0 bases from J, with 9 bases in between. The CDR3 is made up of 15 amino acids. CDR3 DNA, as far as it was read: TGTGCCAGCAGTGGAAACAGAATTTCCAACGAA. Translating it yields CASSGNRISNE. The full CDR3 reads CASSGNRISNERLFF.

To note about this clone: Germline and genes here are mouse. The CDR3 end is not reached by the read, which stops 4 residues before it; the germline J gene fills it in. The chain employs TRBV19 and TRBJ2-7, with D unresolved. With 0 bases removed from V and 0 bases from J, the gap between germline ends came to 7 bases. Germline lookup yields CDR1 FNHDT and CDR2 SITEND (reference sequence). This CDR3 spans 14 amino acids. CDR3: CASSIAFSSYEQYF. The DNA read from the CDR3 is TGTGCCAGCAGTATAGCCTTCAGCTCCTAT.